These T cell receptor beta chains were read from a single sample in a study of cytomegalovirus exposure and HLA in healthy donors. Assay: immunoSEQ multiplex PCR; the TCRdb copy retains only in-frame clones and omits some. Seen here are 70,000 to 95,000 clones, 65% to 80% observed once, and the top ten hold roughly 13%. The specimen was PBMCs. The receptors were sampled from a human donor in good health. The CDR3 runs from the conserved cysteine through the conserved F or W. The size field is filled for only some rows; it gives once, few, many or a size class.

V,size,CDR3
TRBV7-9,NA,CASSPGQAINQPQHF
TRBV7-2,NA,CASSLGGSAHEQYF
TRBV6-4,NA,CASKADTNYGYTF
TRBV14,NA,CASSPGQGAIGELFF
TRBV19,NA,CASSPDSPNEKLFF
TRBV5-6,NA,CASSAGQPNSPLHF
TRBV29-1,NA,CSVEGGRGYNEQYF
TRBV11-2,NA,CASSLLSGAYNYGYTF
TRBV4-1,NA,CASSQVAVFEQFF
TRBV10-1,NA,CASSAEDRIMNTQYF
TRBV6-5,NA,CASSEGQGFEKLFF
TRBV4-1,NA,CASSQGTGLIAEAFF
TRBV30,once,CAWSLGQGTDTQYF
TRBV7-9,NA,CSSSPTGKGYTF
TRBV9,NA,CASSVVTVHSYEQYF
TRBV29-1,NA,CSVGTGRTEAFF